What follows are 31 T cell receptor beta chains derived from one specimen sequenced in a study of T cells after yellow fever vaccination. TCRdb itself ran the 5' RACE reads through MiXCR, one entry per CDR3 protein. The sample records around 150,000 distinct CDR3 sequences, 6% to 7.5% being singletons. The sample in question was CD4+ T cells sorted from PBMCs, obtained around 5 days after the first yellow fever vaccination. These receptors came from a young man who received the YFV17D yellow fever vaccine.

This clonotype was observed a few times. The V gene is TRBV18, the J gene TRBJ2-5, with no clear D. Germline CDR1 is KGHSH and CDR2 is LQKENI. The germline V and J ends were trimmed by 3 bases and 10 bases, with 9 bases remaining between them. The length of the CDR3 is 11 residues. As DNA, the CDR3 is TGTGCCAGCTCACCGGTTGATATCCAGTACTTC. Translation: CASSPVDIQYF.

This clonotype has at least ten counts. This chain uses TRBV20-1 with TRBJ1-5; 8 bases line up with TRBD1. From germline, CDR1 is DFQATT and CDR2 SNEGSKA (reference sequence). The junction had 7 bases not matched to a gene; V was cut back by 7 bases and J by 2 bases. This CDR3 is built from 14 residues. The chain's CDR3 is CSVGTGRGNQPQHF. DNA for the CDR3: TGCAGTGTCGGGACAGGCCGGGGCAATCAGCCCCAGCATTTT.

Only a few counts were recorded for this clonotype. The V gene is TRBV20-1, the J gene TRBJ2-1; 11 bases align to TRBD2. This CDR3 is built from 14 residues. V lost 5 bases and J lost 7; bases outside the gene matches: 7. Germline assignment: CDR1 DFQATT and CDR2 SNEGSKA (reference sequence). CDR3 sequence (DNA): TGCAGTGCTGTTAGCGGGGGGGCTGGTAATGAGCAGTTCTTC. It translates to CSAVSGGAGNEQFF.

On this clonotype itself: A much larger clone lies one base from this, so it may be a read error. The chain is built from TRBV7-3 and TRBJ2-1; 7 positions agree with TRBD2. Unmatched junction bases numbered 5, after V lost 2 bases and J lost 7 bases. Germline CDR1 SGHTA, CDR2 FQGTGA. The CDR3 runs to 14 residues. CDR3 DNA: TGTGCCAGCAGCTTACTAGCGGCGAGGAATGAGCAGTTCTTC. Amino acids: CASSLLAARNEQFF.

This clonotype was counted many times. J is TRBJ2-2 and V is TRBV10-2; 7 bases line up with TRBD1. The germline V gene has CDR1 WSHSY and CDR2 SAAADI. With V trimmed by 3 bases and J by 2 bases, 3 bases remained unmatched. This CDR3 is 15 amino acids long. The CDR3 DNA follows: TGCGCCAGCAGTGATGGGACAGCCAACACCGGGGAGCTGTTTTTT. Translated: CASSDGTANTGELFF.

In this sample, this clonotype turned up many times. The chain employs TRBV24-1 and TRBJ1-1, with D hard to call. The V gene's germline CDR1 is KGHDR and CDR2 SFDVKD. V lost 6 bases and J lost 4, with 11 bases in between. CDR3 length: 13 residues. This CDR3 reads CATSFPGSTEAFF. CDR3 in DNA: TGTGCCACCAGTTTCCCGGGGTCCACTGAAGCTTTCTTT.

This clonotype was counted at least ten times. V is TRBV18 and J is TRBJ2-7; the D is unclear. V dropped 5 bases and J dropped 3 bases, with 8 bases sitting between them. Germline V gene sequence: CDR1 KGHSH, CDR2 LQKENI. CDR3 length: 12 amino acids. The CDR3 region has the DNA TGTGCCAGCTCAGTGAATGACTACGAGCAGTACGTC. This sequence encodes CASSVNDYEQYV.

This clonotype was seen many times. The CDR3 spells CASSSLRGNYGYTF. In DNA form, the CDR3 reads TGTGCCAGCAGCTCACTTCGGGGGAACTATGGCTACACCTTC. The chain joins TRBV11-1 to TRBJ1-2; possible D gene TRBD1, 5 bases. This CDR3 is built from 14 residues. V was cut by 4 bases and J by 2 bases, with 11 bases left in between. Germline V gene lookup returns CDR1 SGHAT and CDR2 FQDESV (reference sequence).

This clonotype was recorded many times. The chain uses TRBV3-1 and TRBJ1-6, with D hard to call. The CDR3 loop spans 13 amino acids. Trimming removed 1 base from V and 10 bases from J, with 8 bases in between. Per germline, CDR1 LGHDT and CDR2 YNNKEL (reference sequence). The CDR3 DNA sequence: TGTGCCAGCAGCCAAGCTGGAAACTCACCCCTCCACTTT. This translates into CASSQAGNSPLHF.

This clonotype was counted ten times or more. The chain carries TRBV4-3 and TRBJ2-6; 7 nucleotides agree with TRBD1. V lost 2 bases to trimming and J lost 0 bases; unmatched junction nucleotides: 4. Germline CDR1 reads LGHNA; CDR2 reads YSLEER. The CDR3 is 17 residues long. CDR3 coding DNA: TGCGCCAGCAGCCAAAGGGGGCCCCTCTCTGGGGCCAACGTCCTGACTTTC. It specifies CASSQRGPLSGANVLTF.

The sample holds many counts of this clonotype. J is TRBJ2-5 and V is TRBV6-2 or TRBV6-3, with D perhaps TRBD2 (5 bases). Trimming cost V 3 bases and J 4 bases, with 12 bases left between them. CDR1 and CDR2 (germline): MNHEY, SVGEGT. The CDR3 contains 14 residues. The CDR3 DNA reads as TGTGCCAGCAGTTATAGACGGACTCCAGAGACCCAGTACTTC. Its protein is CASSYRRTPETQYF.

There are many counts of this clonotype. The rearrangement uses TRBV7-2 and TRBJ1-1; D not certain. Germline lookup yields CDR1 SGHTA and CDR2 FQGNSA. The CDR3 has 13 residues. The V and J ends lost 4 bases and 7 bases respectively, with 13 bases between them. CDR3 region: CASSSRWKGEAFF. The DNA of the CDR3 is TGTGCCAGCAGCTCCAGATGGAAGGGTGAAGCTTTCTTT.

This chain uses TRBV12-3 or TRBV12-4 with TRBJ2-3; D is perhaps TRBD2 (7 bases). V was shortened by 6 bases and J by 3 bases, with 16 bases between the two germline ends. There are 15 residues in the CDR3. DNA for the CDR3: TGTGCCAGCAGACCCTCGGGGGGCAGTACAGATACGCAGTATTTT. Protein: CASRPSGGSTDTQYF.

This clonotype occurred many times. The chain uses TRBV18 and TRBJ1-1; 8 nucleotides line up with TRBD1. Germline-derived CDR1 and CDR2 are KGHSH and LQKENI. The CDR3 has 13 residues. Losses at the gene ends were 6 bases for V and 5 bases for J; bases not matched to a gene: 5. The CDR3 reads CASSWTGLTEAFF. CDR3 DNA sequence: TGTGCCAGCTCTTGGACAGGGCTAACTGAAGCTTTCTTT.

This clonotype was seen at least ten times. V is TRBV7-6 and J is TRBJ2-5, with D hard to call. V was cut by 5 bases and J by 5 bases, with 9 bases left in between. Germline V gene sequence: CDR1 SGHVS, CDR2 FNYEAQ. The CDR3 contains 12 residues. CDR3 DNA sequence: TGTGCCAGCAGCCCAGATAGGGAGACCCAGTACTTC. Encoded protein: CASSPDRETQYF.

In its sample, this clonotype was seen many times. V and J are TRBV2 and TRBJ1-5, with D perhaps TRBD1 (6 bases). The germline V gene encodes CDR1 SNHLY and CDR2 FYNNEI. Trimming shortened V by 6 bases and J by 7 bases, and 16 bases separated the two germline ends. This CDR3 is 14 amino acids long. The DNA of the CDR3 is TGTGCCAGCAGCGCAGAGGGGGGCTGGCAGCCCCAGCATTTT. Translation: CASSAEGGWQPQHF.

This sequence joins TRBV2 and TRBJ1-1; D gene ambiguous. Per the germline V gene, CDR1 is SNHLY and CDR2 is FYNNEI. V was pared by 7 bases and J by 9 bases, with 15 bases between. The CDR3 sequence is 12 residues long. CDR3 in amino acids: CASNRMQTQAFF. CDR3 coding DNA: TGTGCCAGCAATCGTATGCAAACCCAAGCTTTCTTT.

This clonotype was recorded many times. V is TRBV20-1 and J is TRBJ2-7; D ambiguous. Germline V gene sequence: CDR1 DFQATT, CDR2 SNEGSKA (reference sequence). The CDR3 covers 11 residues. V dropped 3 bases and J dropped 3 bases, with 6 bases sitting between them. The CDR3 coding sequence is TGCAGTGCTAGCCCGGGCTACGAGCAGTACTTC. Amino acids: CSASPGYEQYF.

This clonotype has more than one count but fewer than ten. The CDR3 loop reads CASSRNHLQETQYF. DNA of the CDR3: TGTGCCAGCAGCCGGAACCATCTGCAAGAGACCCAGTACTTC. The J gene is TRBJ2-5, the V gene TRBV5-6; no reliable D call. There are 14 residues in the CDR3. V lost 4 bases and J lost 2, with 12 bases in between. Per the germline V gene, CDR1 is SGHDT and CDR2 is YYEEEE.

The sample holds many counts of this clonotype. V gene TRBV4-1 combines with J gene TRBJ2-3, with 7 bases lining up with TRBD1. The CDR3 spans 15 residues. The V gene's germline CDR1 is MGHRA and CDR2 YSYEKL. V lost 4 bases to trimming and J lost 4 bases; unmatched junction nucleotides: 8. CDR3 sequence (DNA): TGCGCCAGCAGCCGTCCCGGGACAGTTTCAGATACGCAGTATTTT. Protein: CASSRPGTVSDTQYF.

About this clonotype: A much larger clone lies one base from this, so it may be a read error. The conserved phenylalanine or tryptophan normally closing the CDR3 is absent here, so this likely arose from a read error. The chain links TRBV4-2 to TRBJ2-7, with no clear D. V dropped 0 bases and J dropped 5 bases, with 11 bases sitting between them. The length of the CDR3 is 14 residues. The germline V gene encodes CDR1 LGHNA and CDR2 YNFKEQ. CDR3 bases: TGTGCCAGCAGCCAAGATCTGGGTATGGACGAGCAGTACGCC. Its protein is CASSQDLGMDEQYA.

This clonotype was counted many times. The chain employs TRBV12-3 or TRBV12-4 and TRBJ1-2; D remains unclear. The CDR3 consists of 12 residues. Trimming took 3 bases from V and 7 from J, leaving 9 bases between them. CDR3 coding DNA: TGTGCCAGCAGTTTTCATCCGGCTGGCTACACCTTC. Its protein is CASSFHPAGYTF.

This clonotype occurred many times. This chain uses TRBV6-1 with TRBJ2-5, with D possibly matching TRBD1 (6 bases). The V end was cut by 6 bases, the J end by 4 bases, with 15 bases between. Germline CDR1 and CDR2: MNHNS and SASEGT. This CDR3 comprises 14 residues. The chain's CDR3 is CASRQGPQLETQYF. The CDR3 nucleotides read TGTGCCAGCAGACAGGGCCCCCAACTAGAGACCCAGTACTTC.

CDR3 protein: CASSPPGANNEQFF. CDR3 sequence (DNA): TGTGCCAGCAGCCCCCCGGGGGCTAACAATGAGCAGTTCTTC. This chain connects TRBV7-3 to TRBJ2-1; D might be TRBD1 or TRBD2, each matching 6 bases. The CDR3 has 14 residues. Deletions cut 5 bases from V and 5 bases from J, with 13 bases between. Germline assignment: CDR1 SGHTA and CDR2 FQGTGA.

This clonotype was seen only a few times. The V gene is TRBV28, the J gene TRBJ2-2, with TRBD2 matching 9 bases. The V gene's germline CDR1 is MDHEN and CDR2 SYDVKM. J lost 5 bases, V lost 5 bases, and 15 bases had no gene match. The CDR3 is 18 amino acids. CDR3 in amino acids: CASSHGFGAGGWTGELFF. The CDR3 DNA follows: TGTGCCAGCAGTCACGGATTTGGCGCGGGGGGGTGGACCGGGGAGCTGTTTTTT. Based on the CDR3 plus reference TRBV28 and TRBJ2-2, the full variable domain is DVKVTQSSRYLVKRTGEKVFLECVQDMDHENMFWYRQDPGLGLRLIYFSYDVKMKEKGDIPEGYSVSREKKERFSLILESASTNQTSMYLCASSHGFGAGGWTGELFFGEGSRLTVL.

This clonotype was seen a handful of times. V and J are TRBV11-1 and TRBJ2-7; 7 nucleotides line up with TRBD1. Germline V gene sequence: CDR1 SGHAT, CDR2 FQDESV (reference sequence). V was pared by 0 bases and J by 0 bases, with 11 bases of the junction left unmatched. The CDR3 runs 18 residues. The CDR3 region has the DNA TGTGCCAGCAGCTTAGCGCAGATCACAGGGGCCAGCTCCTACGAGCAGTACGTC. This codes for CASSLAQITGASSYEQYV.

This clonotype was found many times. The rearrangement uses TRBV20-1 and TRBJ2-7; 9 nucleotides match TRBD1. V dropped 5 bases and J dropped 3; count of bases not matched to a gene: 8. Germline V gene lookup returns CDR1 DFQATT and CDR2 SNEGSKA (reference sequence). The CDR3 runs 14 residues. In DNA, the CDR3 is TGCAGTGCTTCGACAGGGGGGACCTACTACGAGCAGTACTTC. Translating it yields CSASTGGTYYEQYF.

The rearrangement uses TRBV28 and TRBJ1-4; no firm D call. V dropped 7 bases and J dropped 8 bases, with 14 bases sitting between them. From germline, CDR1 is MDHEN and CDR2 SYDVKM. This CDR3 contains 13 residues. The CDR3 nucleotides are TGTGCCAGCACCCGGACCTTCGAGGAAAAACTGTTTTTT. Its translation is CASTRTFEEKLFF. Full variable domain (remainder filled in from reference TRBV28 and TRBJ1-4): DVKVTQSSRYLVKRTGEKVFLECVQDMDHENMFWYRQDPGLGLRLIYFSYDVKMKEKGDIPEGYSVSREKKERFSLILESASTNQTSMYLCASTRTFEEKLFFGSGTQLSVL.

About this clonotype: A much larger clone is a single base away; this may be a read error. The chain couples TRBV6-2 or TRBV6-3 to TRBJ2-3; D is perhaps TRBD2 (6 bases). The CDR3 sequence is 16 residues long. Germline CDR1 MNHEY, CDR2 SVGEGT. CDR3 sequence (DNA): TGTACCAGCAGTTCCCACGCCGGGGGAAAAACAGATACGCAGTATTTT. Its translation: CTSSSHAGGKTDTQYF.

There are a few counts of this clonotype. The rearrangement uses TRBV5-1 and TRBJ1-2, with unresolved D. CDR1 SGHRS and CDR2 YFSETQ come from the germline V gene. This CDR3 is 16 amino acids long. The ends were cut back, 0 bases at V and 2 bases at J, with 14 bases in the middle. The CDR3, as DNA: TGCGCCAGCAGCTTGGGTCTCTCGGTGGGGAACTATGGCTACACCTTC. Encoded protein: CASSLGLSVGNYGYTF.

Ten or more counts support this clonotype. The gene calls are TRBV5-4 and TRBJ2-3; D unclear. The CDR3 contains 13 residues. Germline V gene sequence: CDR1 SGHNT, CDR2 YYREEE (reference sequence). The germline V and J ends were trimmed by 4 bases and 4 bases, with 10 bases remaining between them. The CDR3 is CASSLEDADTQYF. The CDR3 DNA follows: TGTGCCAGCAGCCTGGAAGATGCAGATACGCAGTATTTT.